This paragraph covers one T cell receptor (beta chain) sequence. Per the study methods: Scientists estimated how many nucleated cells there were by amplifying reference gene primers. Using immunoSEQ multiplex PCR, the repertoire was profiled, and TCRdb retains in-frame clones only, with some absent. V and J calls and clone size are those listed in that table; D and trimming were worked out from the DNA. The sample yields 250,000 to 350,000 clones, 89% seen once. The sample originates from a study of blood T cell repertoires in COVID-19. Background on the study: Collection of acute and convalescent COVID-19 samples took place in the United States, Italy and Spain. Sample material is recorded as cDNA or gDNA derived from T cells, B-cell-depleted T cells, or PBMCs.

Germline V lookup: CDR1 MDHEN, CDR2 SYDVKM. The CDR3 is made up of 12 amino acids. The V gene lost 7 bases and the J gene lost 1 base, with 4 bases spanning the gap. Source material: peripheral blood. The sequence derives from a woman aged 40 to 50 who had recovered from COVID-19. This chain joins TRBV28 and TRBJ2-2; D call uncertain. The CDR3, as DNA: TGTGCCAGCAACATGAACACCGGGGAGCTGTTTTTT. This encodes CASNMNTGELFF.